These T cell receptor beta chains were read from a single sample in a study of PD-1 blockade in classical Hodgkin lymphoma. The method was immunoSEQ multiplex PCR; TCRdb's version includes in-frame clones alone and lacks a portion of them. The top ten clones hold 2.4% of a sample with more than 25,000 clones, 75% to 90% of them seen once. The sample consisted of CD4+ T cells from blood, taken before the fourth cycle of nivolumab. These receptors came from a human donor with classical Hodgkin lymphoma. CDR3s include the opening cysteine and the closing phenylalanine or tryptophan. The order of the fields is V gene, clone size, D gene, J gene, CDR3 protein, CDR3 DNA. A D gene is named only where the DNA matches it firmly. Clone size appears in some rows only: once, few, many, or a class for an expanded clone.

v_gene: TRBV6-5
abundance: -
d_gene: -
j_gene: TRBJ1-1
CDR3aa: CASSNRLGEAFF
CDR3nt: TGTGCCAGCAGTAACAGGCTCGGCGAAGCTTTCTTT

v_gene: TRBV4-2
abundance: -
d_gene: TRBD2
j_gene: TRBJ2-4
CDR3aa: CASSPSGLADYIQYF
CDR3nt: TGTGCCAGCAGCCCATCGGGACTAGCTGATTACATTCAGTACTTC

v_gene: TRBV5-1
abundance: -
d_gene: TRBD1
j_gene: TRBJ1-2
CDR3aa: CASSLGQGVRSEGYTF
CDR3nt: TGCGCCAGCAGCTTAGGACAGGGGGTTCGTTCTGAGGGCTACACCTTC

v_gene: TRBV9
abundance: -
d_gene: -
j_gene: TRBJ2-1
CDR3aa: CASSVDLASYNEQFF
CDR3nt: TGTGCCAGCAGCGTAGACCTAGCGTCCTACAATGAGCAGTTCTTC

v_gene: TRBV30
abundance: few
d_gene: -
j_gene: TRBJ1-3
CDR3aa: CASTAGSGNTIYF
CDR3nt: TGTGCCTCAACGGCGGGCTCTGGAAACACCATATATTTT

v_gene: TRBV19
abundance: -
d_gene: TRBD1
j_gene: TRBJ2-7
CDR3aa: CASSIPGQVYEQYF
CDR3nt: TGTGCCAGTAGTATTCCGGGACAGGTATACGAGCAGTACTTC

v_gene: TRBV7-9
abundance: -
d_gene: -
j_gene: TRBJ1-3
CDR3aa: CASSLDRGSGNTIYF
CDR3nt: TGTGCCAGCAGCTTAGATCGAGGCTCTGGAAACACCATATATTTT

v_gene: TRBV5-1
abundance: once
d_gene: TRBD2
j_gene: TRBJ2-1
CDR3aa: CASSSGLAGVLYEQFF
CDR3nt: TGCGCCAGCAGCTCGGGACTAGCGGGAGTTTTGTATGAGCAGTTCTTC

v_gene: TRBV19
abundance: -
d_gene: -
j_gene: TRBJ2-3
CDR3aa: CASSKDGGLTDTQCF
CDR3nt: TGTGCCAGTAGTAAGGACGGGGGCCTCACAGATACGCAGTGTTTT

v_gene: TRBV19
abundance: -
d_gene: -
j_gene: TRBJ1-1
CDR3aa: CASSIAPGSLGAFF
CDR3nt: TGTGCCAGTAGTATCGCCCCGGGAAGTCTTGGAGCTTTCTTT

v_gene: TRBV30
abundance: -
d_gene: -
j_gene: TRBJ1-6
CDR3aa: CAQLPGRYNSPLHF
CDR3nt: TGTGCCCAACTCCCGGGACGGTATAATTCACCCCTCCACTTT

v_gene: TRBV7-9
abundance: -
d_gene: -
j_gene: TRBJ2-7
CDR3aa: CASSLAWGDEQYF
CDR3nt: TGTGCCAGCAGCTTAGCGTGGGGCGACGAGCAGTACTTC

v_gene: TRBV21-1
abundance: -
d_gene: -
j_gene: TRBJ1-3
CDR3aa: CASSKANGASGNTIYF
CDR3nt: TGTGCCAGCAGCAAAGCCAACGGGGCCTCTGGAAACACCATATATTTT

v_gene: TRBV4-1
abundance: -
d_gene: -
j_gene: TRBJ1-1
CDR3aa: CASSQGVWATEAFF
CDR3nt: TGCGCCAGCAGCCAAGGGGTGTGGGCCACTGAAGCTTTCTTT

v_gene: TRBV5-5
abundance: -
d_gene: -
j_gene: TRBJ1-2
CDR3aa: CASSFDRANYGYTF
CDR3nt: TGTGCCAGCAGCTTTGACAGAGCTAACTATGGCTACACCTTC

v_gene: TRBV5-5
abundance: -
d_gene: TRBD1
j_gene: TRBJ2-5
CDR3aa: CASSLVDRGQGTQYF
CDR3nt: TGTGCCAGCAGCTTGGTGGACAGGGGTCAGGGGACCCAGTACTTC

v_gene: TRBV19
abundance: -
d_gene: TRBD2
j_gene: TRBJ2-7
CDR3aa: CASLAGATHEQYF
CDR3nt: TGTGCCAGTCTAGCGGGAGCTACTCACGAGCAGTACTTC

v_gene: TRBV7-4
abundance: -
d_gene: TRBD2
j_gene: TRBJ2-5
CDR3aa: CASSPAGRQETQYF
CDR3nt: TGTGCCAGCAGCCCAGCGGGAAGGCAAGAGACCCAGTACTTC

v_gene: TRBV7-2
abundance: -
d_gene: -
j_gene: TRBJ2-5
CDR3aa: CASSLGAGKETQYF
CDR3nt: TGTGCCAGCAGCTTGGGTGCAGGGAAAGAGACCCAGTACTTC